This T cell receptor beta chain was obtained from a study of blood T cell repertoires in COVID-19. CDR1 and CDR2 from the germline V gene are MDHEN and SYDVKM. This CDR3 is built from 13 residues. Deletions cut 7 bases from V and 5 bases from J, with 12 bases between. Sequencing used immunoSEQ multiplex PCR; TCRdb keeps in-frame clones, though not all of them. The sample includes roughly 160,000 clones, roughly 83% of them seen just once. Specimen: PBMCs or T cells enriched from blood (not recorded which). This TCR was recovered from a woman in her sixties who had recovered from COVID-19. The chain recombines TRBV28 with TRBJ1-3; D not certain. The CDR3: CASTLPGRNTIYF. The CDR3 region has the DNA TGTGCCAGCACCTTGCCCGGGAGAAACACCATATATTTT.